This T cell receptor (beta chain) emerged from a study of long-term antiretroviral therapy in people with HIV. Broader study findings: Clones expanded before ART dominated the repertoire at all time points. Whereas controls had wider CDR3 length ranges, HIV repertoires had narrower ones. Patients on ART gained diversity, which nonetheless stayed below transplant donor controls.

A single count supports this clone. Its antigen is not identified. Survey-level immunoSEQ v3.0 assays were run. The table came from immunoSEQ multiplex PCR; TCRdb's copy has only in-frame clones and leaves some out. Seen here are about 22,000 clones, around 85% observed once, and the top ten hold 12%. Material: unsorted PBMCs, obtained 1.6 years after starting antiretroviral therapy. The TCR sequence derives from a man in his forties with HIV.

As DNA, the CDR3 is TGTGCCTGGAGTGAACCACGGGACAGGGTTCTCCGGGCGGCTAGAGCTAATGAAAAACTGTTTTTT. This sequence encodes CAWSEPRDRVLRAARANEKLFF. The gene calls are TRBV30 and TRBJ1-4; 9 bases agree with TRBD1. CDR1 and CDR2 from the germline V gene are GTSNPN and SVGIG (reference sequence). The CDR3 covers 22 residues. The J segment lost 3 bases and the V segment lost 1 base, leaving 24 bases of the junction unmatched.